These T cell receptor beta chains were read from a single sample in a study of blood T cell repertoires in COVID-19. The method was immunoSEQ multiplex PCR; TCRdb's version includes in-frame clones alone and lacks a portion of them. The table includes just under 250,000 clones, approximately 90% detected once. Sequencing was performed on PBMCs or T cells enriched from blood (not recorded which). Every receptor here comes from a woman aged 25 to 39 who had recovered from COVID-19. CDR3s include the opening cysteine and the closing phenylalanine or tryptophan. The order of the fields is J gene, V gene, CDR3 protein.

>TRBJ2-2|TRBV10-3
CAISEGQGIGELFF
>TRBJ2-7|TRBV6-5
CASSLREGTYEQYF
>TRBJ1-5|TRBV20-1
CSASNRLSNQPQHF
>TRBJ2-7|TRBV18
CASSPRTDYEQYF
>TRBJ1-6|TRBV4-1
CASSRDPDTGNSPLHF
>TRBJ1-6|TRBV28
CATAPMSSYNSPLHF
>TRBJ2-1|TRBV11-3
CASSLGGSAEFF
>TRBJ1-1|TRBV19
CASSISGRTNTEAFF
>TRBJ1-2|TRBV7-9
CASSPTGDYYGYTF
>TRBJ2-7|TRBV5-1
CASSLAREGEQYF
>TRBJ2-5|TRBV29-1
CSDGGGSGSETQYF
>TRBJ2-2|TRBV6-2/TRBV6-3
CASSYRLAGASLGELFF
>TRBJ2-3|TRBV10-3
CAISEQGTDTQYF
>TRBJ1-1|TRBV28
CASSLSQGNTEAFF
>TRBJ1-1|TRBV19
CASSISPTGVRSEAFF
>TRBJ1-2|TRBV7-2
CASSLGGGIGYTF
>TRBJ2-1|TRBV30
CAWSVGPVVYNEQFF
>TRBJ2-1|TRBV6-5
CASSYGGEQFF
>TRBJ1-2|TRBV7-2
CASSLEQGARGYTF